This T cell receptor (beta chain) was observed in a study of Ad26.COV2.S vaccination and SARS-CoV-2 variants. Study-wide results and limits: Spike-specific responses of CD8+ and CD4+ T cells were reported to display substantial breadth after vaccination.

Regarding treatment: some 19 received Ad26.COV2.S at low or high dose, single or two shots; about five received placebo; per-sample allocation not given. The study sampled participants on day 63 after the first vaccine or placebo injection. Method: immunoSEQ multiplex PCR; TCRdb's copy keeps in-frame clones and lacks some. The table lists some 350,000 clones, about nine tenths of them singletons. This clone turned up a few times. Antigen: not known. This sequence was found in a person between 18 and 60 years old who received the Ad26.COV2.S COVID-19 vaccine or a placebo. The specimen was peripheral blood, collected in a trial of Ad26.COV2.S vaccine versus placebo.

The CDR3 protein is CASSLEGDTGELFF. CDR3 coding DNA: TGTGCCAGCAGCTTAGAGGGGGACACCGGGGAGCTGTTTTTT. V is TRBV7-9 and J is TRBJ2-2; tentatively, D is TRBD1 (6 bases). There are 14 residues in the CDR3. The V end lost 1 base, the J end lost 3 bases, and 6 bases lay between the germline ends. CDR1 and CDR2 from the germline V gene are SEHNR and FQNEAQ (reference sequence). The full variable domain, in which reference TRBV7-9 and TRBJ2-2 provide the parts outside the CDR3, is DTGVSQNPRHKITKRGQNVTFRCDPISEHNRLYWYRQTLGQGPEFLTYFQNEAQLEKSRLLSDRFSAERPKGSFSTLEIQRTEQGDSAMYLCASSLEGDTGELFFGEGSRLTVL.